Listed below are T cell receptor beta chains from one sample, sequenced in a study of CD8 T cells in ankylosing spondylitis. TCRdb re-called the 5' RACE reads with MiXCR, one entry per CDR3 protein. The table includes around 250,000 distinct CDR3 sequences, roughly a tenth detected once. What was sequenced was blood, either unsorted or a sorted T cell fraction (not recorded which). These receptors originate from a male donor with ankylosing spondylitis or in good health (not recorded which). Both conserved end residues are part of each CDR3. A D gene is named only where the DNA matches it firmly. Clone size, where shown, is once, few, many, or a class for clones that have expanded.

V gene: TRBV5-1; D gene: TRBD2; clone size: many; J gene: TRBJ2-5; CDR3 DNA: TGCGCCAGCAGCTTGCCCAGCGGGGGGGCCATTTCCCAAGAGACCCAGTACTTC; CDR3 protein: CASSLPSGGAISQETQYF
V gene: TRBV7-6; D gene: TRBD1; clone size: .; J gene: TRBJ2-7; CDR3 DNA: TGTGCCAGCAGCGAGCTCCAGGGACAGACCTACGAGCAGTACTTC; CDR3 protein: CASSELQGQTYEQYF
V gene: TRBV9; D gene: .; clone size: many; J gene: TRBJ2-2; CDR3 DNA: TGTGCCAGCAGCGTAGTACTAAACACCGGGGAGCTGTTTTTT; CDR3 protein: CASSVVLNTGELFF
V gene: TRBV5-1; D gene: .; clone size: many; J gene: TRBJ2-7; CDR3 DNA: TGCGCCAGCAGCCCATGGACAGCCACCTACGAGCAGTACTTC; CDR3 protein: CASSPWTATYEQYF
V gene: TRBV5-1; D gene: .; clone size: many; J gene: TRBJ2-3; CDR3 DNA: TGCGCCAGCAGCTTTGAGGGGACGCAGTATTTT; CDR3 protein: CASSFEGTQYF
V gene: TRBV7-3; D gene: .; clone size: .; J gene: TRBJ2-1; CDR3 DNA: TGTGCCAGCAGCTCGCCACCCTACAATGAGCAGTTCTTC; CDR3 protein: CASSSPPYNEQFF
V gene: TRBV27; D gene: .; clone size: .; J gene: TRBJ2-7; CDR3 DNA: TGTGCCAGCAGTTTGGGGGCAAGGGCCTACGAGCAGTACTTC; CDR3 protein: CASSLGARAYEQYF
V gene: TRBV7-2; D gene: TRBD2; clone size: many; J gene: TRBJ2-2; CDR3 DNA: TGTGCCAGCAGCTTAGCGGGACTAGACCGCGGACTCGGGGAGCTGTTTTTT; CDR3 protein: CASSLAGLDRGLGELFF
V gene: TRBV19; D gene: TRBD2; clone size: many; J gene: TRBJ2-2; CDR3 DNA: TGTGCCAGTAGTGAGGGACTAGCGGGAGTCGGCACCGGGGAGCTGTTTTTT; CDR3 protein: CASSEGLAGVGTGELFF
V gene: TRBV12-3/TRBV12-4; D gene: TRBD2; clone size: many; J gene: TRBJ2-3; CDR3 DNA: TGTGCCAGCAGTTCCCGGACTAGCGGGGATAGCACAGATACGCAGTATTTT; CDR3 protein: CASSSRTSGDSTDTQYF
V gene: TRBV7-8; D gene: TRBD2; clone size: many; J gene: TRBJ2-1; CDR3 DNA: TGTGCCAGCAGCTTAGGCCTAGCGGGAGTCGTAGGCTCCTACAATGAGCAGTTCTTC; CDR3 protein: CASSLGLAGVVGSYNEQFF
V gene: TRBV14; D gene: .; clone size: .; J gene: TRBJ2-7; CDR3 DNA: TGTGCCAGCAGCCAAGAGGACTCCTACGAGCAGTACTTC; CDR3 protein: CASSQEDSYEQYF
V gene: TRBV20-1; D gene: TRBD2; clone size: .; J gene: TRBJ2-1; CDR3 DNA: TGCAGTGCTAGAGATGGGCAAACCAGGACTAGAAGAAATGAGCAGTTCTTC; CDR3 protein: CSARDGQTRTRRNEQFF
V gene: TRBV29-1; D gene: .; clone size: few; J gene: TRBJ2-1; CDR3 DNA: TGCAGCGTTGACTCCCTTGCGGATGAGCAGTTCTTC; CDR3 protein: CSVDSLADEQFF
V gene: TRBV27; D gene: .; clone size: many; J gene: TRBJ1-1; CDR3 DNA: TGTGCCAGCAGTTTCGGACGAGGACTCCATGTGACTGAAGCTTTCTTT; CDR3 protein: CASSFGRGLHVTEAFF
V gene: TRBV12-3/TRBV12-4; D gene: .; clone size: .; J gene: TRBJ2-1; CDR3 DNA: TGTGCCAGCAGTCACGCGCCCCTGGGGGGCGTCTCCTACAATGAGCAGTTCTTC; CDR3 protein: CASSHAPLGGVSYNEQFF